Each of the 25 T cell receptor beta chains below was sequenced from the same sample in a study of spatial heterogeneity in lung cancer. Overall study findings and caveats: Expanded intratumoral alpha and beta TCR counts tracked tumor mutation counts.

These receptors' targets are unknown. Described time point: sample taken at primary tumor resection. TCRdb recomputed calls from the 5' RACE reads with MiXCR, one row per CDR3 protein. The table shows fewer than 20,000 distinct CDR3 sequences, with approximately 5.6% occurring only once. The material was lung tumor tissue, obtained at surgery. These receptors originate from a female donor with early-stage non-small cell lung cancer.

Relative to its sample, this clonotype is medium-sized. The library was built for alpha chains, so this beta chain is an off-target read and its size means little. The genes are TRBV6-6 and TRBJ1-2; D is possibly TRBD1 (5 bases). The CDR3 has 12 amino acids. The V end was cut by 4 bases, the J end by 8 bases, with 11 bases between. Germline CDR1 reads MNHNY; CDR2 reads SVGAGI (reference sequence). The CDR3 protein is CASSSPGGGYTF. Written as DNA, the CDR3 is TGTGCCAGCAGTTCCCCTGGGGGGGGCTACACCTTC.

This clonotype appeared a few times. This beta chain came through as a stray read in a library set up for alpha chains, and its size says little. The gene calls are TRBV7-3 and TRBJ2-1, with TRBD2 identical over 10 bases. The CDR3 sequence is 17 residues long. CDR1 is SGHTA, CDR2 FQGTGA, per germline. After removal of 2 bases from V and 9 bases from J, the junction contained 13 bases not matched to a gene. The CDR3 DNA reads TGTGCCAGCAGCTTATTGGCTAGCGGGAGCTTAAGAATTGAGCAGTTCTTC. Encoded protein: CASSLLASGSLRIEQFF.

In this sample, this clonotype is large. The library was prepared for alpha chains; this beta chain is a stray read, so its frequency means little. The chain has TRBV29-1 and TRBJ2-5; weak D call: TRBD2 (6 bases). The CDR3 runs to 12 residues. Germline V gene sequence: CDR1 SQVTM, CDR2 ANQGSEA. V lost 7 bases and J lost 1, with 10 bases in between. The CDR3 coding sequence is TGCAGCGATAGCGGCTCCCAAGAGACCCAGTACTTC. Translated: CSDSGSQETQYF. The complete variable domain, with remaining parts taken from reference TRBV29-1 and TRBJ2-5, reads SAVISQKPSRDICQRGTSLTIQCQVDSQVTMMFWYRQQPGQSLTLIATANQGSEATYESGFVIDKFPISRPNLTFSTLTVSNMSPEDSSIYLCSDSGSQETQYFGPGTRLLVL.

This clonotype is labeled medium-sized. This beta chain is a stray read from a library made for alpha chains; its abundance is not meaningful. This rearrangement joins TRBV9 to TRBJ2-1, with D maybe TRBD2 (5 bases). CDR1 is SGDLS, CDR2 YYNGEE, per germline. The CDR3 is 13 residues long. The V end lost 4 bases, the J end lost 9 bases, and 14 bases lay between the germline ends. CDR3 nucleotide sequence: TGTGCCAGCAGCCCGCGTCCGGGGAGTGAGCAGTTCTTC. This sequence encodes CASSPRPGSEQFF.

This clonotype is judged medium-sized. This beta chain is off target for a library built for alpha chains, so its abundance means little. The CDR3 sequence: CASSLDRVNEQFF. Written as DNA, the CDR3 is TGTGCCAGCAGCTTAGACAGGGTAAATGAGCAGTTCTTC. The chain links TRBV7-6 to TRBJ2-1; D possibly corresponds to TRBD1 (6 bases). CDR3 length: 13 amino acids. Germline CDR1 SGHVS, CDR2 FNYEAQ. Trimming pared 1 base from V and 7 bases from J, leaving 8 bases between. The variable domain in full, with the rest retrieved from reference TRBV7-6 and TRBJ2-1, is GAGVSQSPRYKVTKRGQDVALRCDPISGHVSLYWYRQALGQGPEFLTYFNYEAQQDKSGLPNDRFSAERPEGSISTLTIQRTEQRDSAMYRCASSLDRVNEQFFGPGTRLTVL.

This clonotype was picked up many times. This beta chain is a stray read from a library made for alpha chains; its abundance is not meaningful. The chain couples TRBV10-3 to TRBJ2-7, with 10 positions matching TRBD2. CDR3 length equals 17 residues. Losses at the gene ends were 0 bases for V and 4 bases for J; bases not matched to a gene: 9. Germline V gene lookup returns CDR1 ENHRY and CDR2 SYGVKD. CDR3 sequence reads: CAISESTSLAGEYEQYF. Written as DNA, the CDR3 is TGTGCCATCAGTGAGTCGACATCGCTAGCGGGAGAGTACGAGCAGTACTTC.

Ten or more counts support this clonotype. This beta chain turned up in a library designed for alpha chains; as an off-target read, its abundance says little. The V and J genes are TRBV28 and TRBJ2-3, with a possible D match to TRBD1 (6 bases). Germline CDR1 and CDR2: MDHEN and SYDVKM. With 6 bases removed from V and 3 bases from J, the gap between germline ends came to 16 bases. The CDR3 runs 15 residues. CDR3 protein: CASSVQGVATDTQYF. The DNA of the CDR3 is TGTGCCAGCAGCGTACAGGGAGTTGCTACAGATACGCAGTATTTT.

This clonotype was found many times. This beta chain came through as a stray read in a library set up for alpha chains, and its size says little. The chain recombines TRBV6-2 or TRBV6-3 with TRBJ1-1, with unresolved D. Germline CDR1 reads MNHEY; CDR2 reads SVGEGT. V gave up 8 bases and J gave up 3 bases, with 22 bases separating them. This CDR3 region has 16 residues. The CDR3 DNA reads TGTGCCAGCGTACCCCCACCGGGCCCCCGAGACACTGAAGCTTTCTTT. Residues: CASVPPPGPRDTEAFF.

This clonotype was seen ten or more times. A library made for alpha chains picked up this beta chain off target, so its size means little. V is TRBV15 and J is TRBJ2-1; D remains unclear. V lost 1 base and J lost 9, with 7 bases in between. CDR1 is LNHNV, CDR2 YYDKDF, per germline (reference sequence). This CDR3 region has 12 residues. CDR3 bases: TGTGCCACCAGCAGAGTGAATGGTGAGCAGTTCTTC. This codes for CATSRVNGEQFF.

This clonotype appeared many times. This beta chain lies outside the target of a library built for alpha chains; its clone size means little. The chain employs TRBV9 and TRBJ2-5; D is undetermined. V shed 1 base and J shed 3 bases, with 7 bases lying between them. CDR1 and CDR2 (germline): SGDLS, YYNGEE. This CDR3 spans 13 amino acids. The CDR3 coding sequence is TGTGCCAGCAGCGTAAGGGCGGAAGAGACCCAGTACTTC. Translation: CASSVRAEETQYF.

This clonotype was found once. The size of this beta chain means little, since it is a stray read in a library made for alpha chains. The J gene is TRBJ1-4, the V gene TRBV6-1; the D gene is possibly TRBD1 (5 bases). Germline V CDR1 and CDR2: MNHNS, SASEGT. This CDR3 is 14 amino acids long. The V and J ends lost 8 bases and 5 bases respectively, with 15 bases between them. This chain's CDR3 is CASGVGEVNEKLFF. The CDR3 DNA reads TGTGCCAGCGGTGTAGGGGAAGTGAATGAAAAACTGTTTTTT.

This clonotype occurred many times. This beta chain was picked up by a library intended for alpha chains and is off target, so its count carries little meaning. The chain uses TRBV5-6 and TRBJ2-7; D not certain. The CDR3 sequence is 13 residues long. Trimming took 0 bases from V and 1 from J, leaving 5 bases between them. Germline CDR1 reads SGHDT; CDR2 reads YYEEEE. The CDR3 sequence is CASSLDRSYEQYF. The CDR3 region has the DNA TGTGCCAGCAGCTTGGATCGATCCTACGAGCAGTACTTC. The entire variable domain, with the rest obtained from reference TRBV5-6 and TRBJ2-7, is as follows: DAGVTQSPTHLIKTRGQQVTLRCSPKSGHDTVSWYQQALGQGPQFIFQYYEEEERQRGNFPDRFSGHQFPNYSSELNVNALLLGDSALYLCASSLDRSYEQYFGPGTRLTVT.

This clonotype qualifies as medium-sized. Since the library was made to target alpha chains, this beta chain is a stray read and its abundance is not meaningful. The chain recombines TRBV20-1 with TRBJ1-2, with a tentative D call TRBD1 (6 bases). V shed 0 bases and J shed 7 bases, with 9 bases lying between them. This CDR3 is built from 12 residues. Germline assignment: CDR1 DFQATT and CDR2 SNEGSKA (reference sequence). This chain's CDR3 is CSAREGAIGYTF. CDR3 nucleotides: TGCAGTGCTAGAGAGGGGGCAATTGGCTACACCTTC.

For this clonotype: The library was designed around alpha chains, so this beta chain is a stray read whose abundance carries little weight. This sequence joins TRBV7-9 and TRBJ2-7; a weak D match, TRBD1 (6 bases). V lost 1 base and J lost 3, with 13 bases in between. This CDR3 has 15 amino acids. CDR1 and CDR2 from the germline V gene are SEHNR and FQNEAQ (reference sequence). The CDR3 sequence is CASSLVTGSYYEQYF. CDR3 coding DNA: TGTGCCAGCAGCTTAGTGACAGGAAGTTACTACGAGCAGTACTTC. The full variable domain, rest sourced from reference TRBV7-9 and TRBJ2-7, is DTGVSQNPRHKITKRGQNVTFRCDPISEHNRLYWYRQTLGQGPEFLTYFQNEAQLEKSRLLSDRFSAERPKGSFSTLEIQRTEQGDSAMYLCASSLVTGSYYEQYFGPGTRLTVT.

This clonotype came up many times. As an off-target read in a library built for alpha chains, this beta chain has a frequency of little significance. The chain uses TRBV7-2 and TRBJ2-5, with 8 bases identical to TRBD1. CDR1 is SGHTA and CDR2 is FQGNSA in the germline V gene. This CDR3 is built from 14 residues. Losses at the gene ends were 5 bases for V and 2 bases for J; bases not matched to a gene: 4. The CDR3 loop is CASSPDRAQETQYF. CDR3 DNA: TGTGCCAGCAGCCCGGACAGGGCGCAAGAGACCCAGTACTTC.

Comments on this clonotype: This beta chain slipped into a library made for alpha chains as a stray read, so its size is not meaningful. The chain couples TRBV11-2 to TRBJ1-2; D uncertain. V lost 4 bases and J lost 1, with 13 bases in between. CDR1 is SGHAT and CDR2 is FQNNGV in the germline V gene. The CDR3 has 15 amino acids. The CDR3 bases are TGTGCCAGCAGCTCGCCCGATTGGGGTAACTATGGCTACACCTTC. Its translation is CASSSPDWGNYGYTF.

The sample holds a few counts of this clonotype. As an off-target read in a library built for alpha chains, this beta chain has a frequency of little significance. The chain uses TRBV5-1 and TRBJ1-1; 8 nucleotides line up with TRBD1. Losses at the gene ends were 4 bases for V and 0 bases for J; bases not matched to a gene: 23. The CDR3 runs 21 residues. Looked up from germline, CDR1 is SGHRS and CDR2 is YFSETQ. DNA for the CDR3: TGCGCCAGCAGCATAGCCGCGAGACAGGGGTGGACGGACCTAATGAACACTGAAGCTTTCTTT. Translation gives CASSIAARQGWTDLMNTEAFF.

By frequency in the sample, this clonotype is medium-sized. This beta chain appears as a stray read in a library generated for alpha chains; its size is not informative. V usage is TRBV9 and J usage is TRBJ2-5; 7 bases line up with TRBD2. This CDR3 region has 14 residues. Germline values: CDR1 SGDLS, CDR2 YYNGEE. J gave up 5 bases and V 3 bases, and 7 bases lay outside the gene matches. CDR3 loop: CASSAERAGETQYF. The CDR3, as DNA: TGTGCCAGCAGCGCCGAACGAGCGGGGGAGACCCAGTACTTC.

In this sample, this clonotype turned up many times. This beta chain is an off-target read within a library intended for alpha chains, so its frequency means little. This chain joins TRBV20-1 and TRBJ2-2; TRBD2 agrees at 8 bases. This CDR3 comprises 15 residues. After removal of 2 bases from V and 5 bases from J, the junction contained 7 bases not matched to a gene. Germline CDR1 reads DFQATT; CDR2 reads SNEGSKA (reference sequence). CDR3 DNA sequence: TGCAGTGCTAGAAATCGGGAGGGGCGAACCGGGGAGCTGTTTTTT. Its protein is CSARNREGRTGELFF.

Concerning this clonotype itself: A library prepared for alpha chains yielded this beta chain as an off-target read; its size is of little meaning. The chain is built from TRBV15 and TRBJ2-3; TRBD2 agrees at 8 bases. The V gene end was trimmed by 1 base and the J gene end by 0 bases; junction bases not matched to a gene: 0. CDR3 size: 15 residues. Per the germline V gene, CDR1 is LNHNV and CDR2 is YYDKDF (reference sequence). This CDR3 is CATSRGLASTDTQYF. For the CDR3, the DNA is TGTGCCACCAGCAGAGGACTAGCGAGCACAGATACGCAGTATTTT.

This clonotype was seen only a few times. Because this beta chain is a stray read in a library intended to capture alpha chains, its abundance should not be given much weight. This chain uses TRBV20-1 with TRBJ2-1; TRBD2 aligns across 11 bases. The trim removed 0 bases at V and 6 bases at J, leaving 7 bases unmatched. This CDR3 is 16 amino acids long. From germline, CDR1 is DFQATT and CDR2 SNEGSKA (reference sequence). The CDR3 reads CSARDRLAGWGNEQFF. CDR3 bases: TGCAGTGCTAGAGATCGACTAGCGGGGTGGGGCAATGAGCAGTTCTTC.

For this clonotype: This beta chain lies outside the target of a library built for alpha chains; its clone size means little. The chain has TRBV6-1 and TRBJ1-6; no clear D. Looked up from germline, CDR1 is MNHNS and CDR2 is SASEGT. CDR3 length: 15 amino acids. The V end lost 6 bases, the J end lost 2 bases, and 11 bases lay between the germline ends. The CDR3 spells CASSRSSAYNSPLHF. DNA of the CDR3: TGTGCCAGCAGCCGCTCCTCTGCCTATAATTCACCCCTCCACTTT.

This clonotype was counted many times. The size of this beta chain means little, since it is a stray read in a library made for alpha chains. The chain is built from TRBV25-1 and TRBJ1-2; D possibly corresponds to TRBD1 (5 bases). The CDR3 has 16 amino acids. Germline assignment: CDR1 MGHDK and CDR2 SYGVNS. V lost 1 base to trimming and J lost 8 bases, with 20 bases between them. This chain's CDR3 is CASSELRDGSVGGYTF. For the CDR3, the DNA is TGTGCCAGCAGTGAATTGAGGGACGGCTCTGTAGGGGGCTACACCTTC.

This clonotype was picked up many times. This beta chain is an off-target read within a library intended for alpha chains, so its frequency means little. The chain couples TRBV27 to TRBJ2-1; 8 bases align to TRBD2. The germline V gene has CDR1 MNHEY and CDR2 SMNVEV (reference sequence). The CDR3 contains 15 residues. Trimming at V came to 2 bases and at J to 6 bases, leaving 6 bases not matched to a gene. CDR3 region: CASSLSLAGFNEQFF. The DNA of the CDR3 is TGTGCCAGCAGTTTAAGTCTAGCGGGTTTCAATGAGCAGTTCTTC.

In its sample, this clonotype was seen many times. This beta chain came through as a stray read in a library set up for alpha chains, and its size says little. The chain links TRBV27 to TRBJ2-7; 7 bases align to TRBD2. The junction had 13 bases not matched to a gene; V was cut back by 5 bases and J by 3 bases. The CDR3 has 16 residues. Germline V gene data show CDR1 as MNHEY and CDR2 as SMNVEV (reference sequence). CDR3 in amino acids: CASSPAGWAGVYEQYF. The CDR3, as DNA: TGTGCCAGCAGTCCAGCGGGATGGGCTGGGGTCTACGAGCAGTACTTC.